These T cell receptor beta chains were read from a single sample in a study of blood T cells in healthy people across ages. In TCRdb, the 5' RACE reads were re-called with MiXCR into one record per CDR3 protein. Here the sample spans 750,000 to 950,000 distinct CDR3 sequences, about a quarter being singletons. The sample was also reused in another study, on T cells of mothers and their children.

The material sequenced was blood. The receptors were sampled from a boy younger than 18 in good health. Both conserved end residues are part of each CDR3. A D gene is named only where the DNA matches it firmly. Clone size appears in some rows only: once, few, many, or a class for an expanded clone.

size	V	J	D	DNA	CDR3
NA	TRBV20-1	TRBJ2-5	NA	TGCAGTGCTAGGGATGGACTGGGGCAAGAGACCCAGTACTTC	CSARDGLGQETQYF
NA	TRBV30	TRBJ1-4	NA	TGTGCCTGGAGTCCCGGACTGACAAACGAAAAACTGTTTTTT	CAWSPGLTNEKLFF
NA	TRBV10-3	TRBJ2-1	TRBD2	TGTGCCATCAGTGATGGGAGCGGGGATTATGAGCAGTTCTTC	CAISDGSGDYEQFF
few	TRBV6-5	TRBJ2-7	NA	TGTGCCAGCAGTCTACAGGGCCCGGGAGAGCAGTACTTC	CASSLQGPGEQYF
few	TRBV7-6	TRBJ2-1	NA	TGTGCCAGCAGCTCTCTTGGGCGGTTAGGCTACAATGAGCAGTTCTTC	CASSSLGRLGYNEQFF
NA	TRBV7-9	TRBJ2-2	NA	TGTGCCAGCAGCTCGAAAATGCCGGGACCGACGGGGGAGCTGTTTTTT	CASSSKMPGPTGELFF
NA	TRBV5-1	TRBJ2-7	NA	TGCGCCAGCAGCTTGAGGGGGGCTAACGAGCAGTACTTC	CASSLRGANEQYF
NA	TRBV29-1	TRBJ1-2	NA	TGCAGCGTCAGCGACCCAGGAGCCACGGGCGGCTACACCTTC	CSVSDPGATGGYTF
few	TRBV15	TRBJ2-5	NA	TGTGCCACCAGCAGTCCCCGGGGAGGTGGAGAGACCCAGTACTTC	CATSSPRGGGETQYF
NA	TRBV29-1	TRBJ2-5	NA	TGCAGCGTTGCACTAGAAGAGACCCAGTACTTC	CSVALEETQYF
many	TRBV5-5	TRBJ1-4	NA	TGTGCCAGCAGCTTGACCGCAGGGCCAAGGCAAAAACTGTTTTTT	CASSLTAGPRQKLFF
NA	TRBV10-3	TRBJ2-3	TRBD1	TGTGCCATCAGTGAAGGTCAGGGGGCGAAGGATACGCAGTATTTT	CAISEGQGAKDTQYF
few	TRBV5-5	TRBJ1-6	NA	TGTGCCAGCGAGGTGTTCAACAGAGACAATTCACCCCTCCACTTT	CASEVFNRDNSPLHF
many	TRBV5-5	TRBJ2-7	NA	TGTGCCAGCAGCACCGGGACTTTCGAGGCGTACGGCAAGCAGTACTTC	CASSTGTFEAYGKQYF
NA	TRBV4-3	TRBJ1-2	NA	TGCGCCAGCAGCCAAGATTTGGAGGGCTACGGCTACACCTTC	CASSQDLEGYGYTF
few	TRBV4-2	TRBJ2-7	NA	TGTGCCAGCAGCCAAGGTCTGTCGTCAGGACTGGACTCCTACGAGCAGTACTTC	CASSQGLSSGLDSYEQYF
few	TRBV13	TRBJ1-2	TRBD1	TGTGCCAGCAGCTGGGGACAGCGGGAGTATGGCTACACCTTC	CASSWGQREYGYTF